A single TCR beta chain is shown here with its context. Original data processing: Reference gene primer amplification gave estimated nucleated cell counts. The table came from immunoSEQ multiplex PCR; TCRdb's copy has only in-frame clones and leaves some out. D and trimming were read from the DNA, whereas the V and J calls and clone size are those reported in that table. The profile shows 55,000 to 80,000 clones, roughly 90% of them singletons. These data originate in a study of blood T cell repertoires in COVID-19. About the research overall: Italy, Spain and the United States were the sources of the convalescent and acute COVID-19 samples. The cDNA or gDNA used as material had been derived from T cells, B-cell-depleted T cells, or PBMCs.

CDR3 length equals 18 residues. CDR1 is SGHDT and CDR2 is YYEEEE in the germline V gene. J lost 3 bases, V lost 0 bases, and 8 bases had no gene match. The material sequenced was peripheral blood. The TCR originated in a woman aged 55-75 years with acute or convalescent COVID-19. The rearrangement joins TRBV5-6 to TRBJ2-5; 13 bases fit TRBD2. CDR3 region: CASSLGTSGRWEKETQYF. The DNA of the CDR3 is TGTGCCAGCAGCTTGGGGACTAGCGGGAGATGGGAAAAAGAGACCCAGTACTTC.